The 14 T cell receptor beta chains reported below all come from one sample, sequenced in a study of graft-versus-host responses after intestinal transplantation. Produced via immunoSEQ multiplex PCR; TCRdb's table is partial and in-frame only. In the table there are around 38,000 clones, roughly 80% of which are singletons. The source was PBMCs, collected about 1,000 days after transplant. The receptors originated from a human patient who received an intestinal transplant, so some T cells may come from the graft donor.

J is TRBJ2-7 and V is TRBV28; TRBD1 or TRBD2 may be the D gene (5 bases each). The V gene lost 8 bases and the J gene lost 6 bases, with 20 bases spanning the gap. The CDR3 totals 14 residues. Germline-derived CDR1 and CDR2 are MDHEN and SYDVKM. CDR3 protein: CASRTPGLLGEQYF. The CDR3 bases are TGTGCCAGCCGTACCCCGGGGCTTCTGGGCGAGCAGTACTTC.

Regarding this clone: The junction shows a germline mismatch at one end, possibly a read error. The V gene is TRBV7-7, the J gene TRBJ2-1, with 13 bases fitting TRBD2. The CDR3 is 15 amino acids. Germline V gives CDR1 SSHAT, CDR2 FNYEAQ (reference sequence). CDR3 region: CASSPTSGGINEQFF. CDR3 DNA sequence: TGTGCTAGCAGCCCGACTAGCGGGGGGATAAATGAGCAGTTCTTC.

This rearrangement joins TRBV5-1 to TRBJ2-5; no reliable D call. The V gene lost 2 bases and the J gene lost 2 bases, with 7 bases spanning the gap. From germline, CDR1 is SGHRS and CDR2 YFSETQ. CDR3 length equals 13 residues. CDR3 sequence reads: CASSLITQETQYF. Here the CDR3 DNA reads TGCGCCAGCAGCTTAATTACACAAGAGACCCAGTACTTC.

The chain uses TRBV15 and TRBJ1-4; D is undetermined. The CDR3 totals 15 residues. The V end lost 3 bases, the J end lost 7 bases, and 15 bases lay between the germline ends. The germline CDR1 and CDR2 sequences are LNHNV and YYDKDF (reference sequence). CDR3 nucleotide sequence: TGTGCCACCAGCAGCTCAACGGGGTCCTTTGAAAAACTGTTTTTT. Translating it yields CATSSSTGSFEKLFF.

The chain is built from TRBV9 and TRBJ2-2; tentatively, D is TRBD1 or TRBD2 (5 bases each). The CDR3 totals 16 residues. Trimming shortened V by 4 bases and J by 2 bases, and 15 bases separated the two germline ends. Germline loops: CDR1 SGDLS, CDR2 YYNGEE. CDR3 sequence: CASSSSGRENTGELFF. CDR3 sequence (DNA): TGTGCCAGCAGCTCTTCGGGACGGGAAAACACCGGGGAGCTGTTTTTT.

This clone was detected once. The V gene is TRBV7-8, the J gene TRBJ1-1, with D maybe TRBD1 (5 bases). The V and J ends lost 3 bases and 7 bases respectively, with 12 bases between them. This CDR3 region has 13 residues. The germline CDR1 and CDR2 sequences are SGHVS and FQNEAQ. The CDR3 region is CASSFSPGLEAFF. As DNA, the CDR3 is TGTGCCAGCAGCTTTTCTCCAGGGCTTGAAGCTTTCTTT. Complete variable domain (other parts from reference TRBV7-8 and TRBJ1-1): GAGVSQSPRYKVAKRGQDVALRCDPISGHVSLFWYQQALGQGPEFLTYFQNEAQLDKSGLPSDRFFAERPEGSVSTLKIQRTQQEDSAVYLCASSFSPGLEAFFGQGTRLTVV.

The chain combines TRBV28 with TRBJ2-3, with 14 positions matching TRBD2. This CDR3 is built from 17 residues. Germline V CDR1 and CDR2: MDHEN, SYDVKM. V gave up 5 bases and J gave up 0 bases; unmatched junction bases: 4. In nucleotides, the CDR3 is TGTGCCAGCAGTGGGACTAGCGGGGGTCCGAGCACAGATACGCAGTATTTT. Translating gives CASSGTSGGPSTDTQYF. The full variable domain, its missing parts supplied by reference TRBV28 and TRBJ2-3, is DVKVTQSSRYLVKRTGEKVFLECVQDMDHENMFWYRQDPGLGLRLIYFSYDVKMKEKGDIPEGYSVSREKKERFSLILESASTNQTSMYLCASSGTSGGPSTDTQYFGPGTRLTVL.

The rearrangement links TRBV15 to TRBJ2-6, with 8 bases that match TRBD1. Germline-derived CDR1 and CDR2 are LNHNV and YYDKDF (reference sequence). Germline trimming cut 3 bases from V and 4 bases from J; bases unmatched to any gene: 5. The CDR3 has 16 amino acids. The CDR3 DNA is TGTGCCACCAGCAGGGACAGGGCGTCGGGGGCCAACGTCCTGACTTTC. Protein: CATSRDRASGANVLTF. The variable domain in full, completed from reference TRBV15 and TRBJ2-6, reads DAMVIQNPRYQVTQFGKPVTLSCSQTLNHNVMYWYQQKSSQAPKLLFHYYDKDFNNEADTPDNFQSRRPNTSFCFLDIRSPGLGDTAMYLCATSRDRASGANVLTFGAGSRLTVL.

This sequence joins TRBV6-1 and TRBJ1-2; TRBD1 agrees at 7 bases. Germline CDR1 is MNHNS and CDR2 is SASEGT. The CDR3 spans 15 residues. V lost 5 bases and J lost 4; bases outside the gene matches: 10. The CDR3 is CASSPDSGTAYGYTF. In nucleotides, the CDR3 is TGTGCCAGCAGTCCGGATTCCGGGACAGCCTATGGCTACACCTTC.

Concerning this clone itself: The junction does not match germline at one end; this may be a read error. The gene calls are TRBV2 and TRBJ1-1; no clear D gene. Germline loops: CDR1 SNHLY, CDR2 FYNNEI. The CDR3 runs to 8 residues. In nucleotides, the CDR3 is TGTGCCAGCAGTGAAGTCGGGTTT. Protein product: CASSEVGF. The variable domain in full, completed from reference TRBV2 and TRBJ1-1, reads EPEVTQTPSHQVTQMGQEVILRCVPISNHLYFYWYRQILGQKVEFLVSFYNNEISEKSEIFDDQFSVERPDGSNFTLKIRSTKLEDSAMYFCASSEVGFGQGTRLTVV.

The chain employs TRBV19 and TRBJ2-2; the D is unclear. The germline V and J ends were trimmed by 3 bases and 0 bases, with 11 bases remaining between them. Germline values: CDR1 LNHDA, CDR2 SQIVND (reference sequence). The CDR3 has 16 residues. CDR3 bases: TGTGCCAGTAGTATCAACAGTTTCGCGAACACCGGGGAGCTGTTTTTT. Its translation is CASSINSFANTGELFF.

In its sample, this clone was seen a few times. The CDR3: CASRRAGGDEQYF. The DNA for the CDR3 is TGTGCCAGCAGGAGGGCAGGGGGTGACGAGCAGTACTTC. The gene calls are TRBV6-1 and TRBJ2-7, with 7 bases identical to TRBD1. Per the germline V gene, CDR1 is MNHNS and CDR2 is SASEGT. There are 13 residues in the CDR3. V was pared by 6 bases and J by 5 bases, with 7 bases of the junction left unmatched.

This chain uses TRBV28 with TRBJ2-7; maybe TRBD2 (5 bases). The CDR3 has 13 residues. The germline V gene has CDR1 MDHEN and CDR2 SYDVKM. Deletions cut 9 bases from V and 3 bases from J, with 15 bases between. CDR3 sequence reads: CARSPFGVYEQYF. The CDR3 DNA reads TGTGCCAGGAGCCCTTTCGGGGTCTACGAGCAGTACTTC.

The V call is TRBV28, the J call TRBJ2-1, with 7 bases identical to TRBD1. V shed 6 bases, J shed 2 bases, and the junction held 7 bases outside the gene matches. Germline loops: CDR1 MDHEN, CDR2 SYDVKM. CDR3 length: 15 residues. CDR3: CASSKGTVPYNEQFF. The CDR3 region has the DNA TGTGCCAGCAGCAAGGGGACAGTCCCCTACAATGAGCAGTTCTTC.